This entry lists 27 T cell receptor beta chains sequenced from one sample in a study of identical twins. TCRdb re-called the 5' RACE reads through MiXCR, storing one row per CDR3 protein. The sample has some 760,000 distinct CDR3 sequences, roughly 18% seen once; the top ten hold 13%. The data also belong to a second study, concerning T cells expressing NK-cell markers.

Sequenced: PBMCs. These TCRs come from a woman younger than 35 in good health.

The chain combines TRBV20-1 with TRBJ2-7, with a possible D match to TRBD1 (7 bases). Germline V gives CDR1 DFQATT, CDR2 SNEGSKA (reference sequence). This CDR3 has 13 amino acids. The germline V and J ends were trimmed by 5 bases and 3 bases, with 14 bases remaining between them. The CDR3 region has the DNA TGCAGTGCTGGGAGGACAGGATTCTACGAGCAGTACTTC. Protein: CSAGRTGFYEQYF.

This clonotype was seen a few times. The rearrangement uses TRBV20-1 and TRBJ2-7; no clear D. V shed 2 bases and J shed 0 bases, with 11 bases lying between them. CDR3 length: 14 residues. The germline gives CDR1 DFQATT, CDR2 SNEGSKA (reference sequence). The CDR3 is CSARSSTGSYEQYF. CDR3 in DNA: TGCAGTGCTAGATCCTCGACCGGCTCCTACGAGCAGTACTTC.

V is TRBV27 and J is TRBJ1-2; 7 bases align to TRBD1. The V gene's germline CDR1 is MNHEY and CDR2 SMNVEV (reference sequence). V gave up 6 bases and J gave up 7 bases; unmatched junction bases: 5. The CDR3 covers 12 residues. The CDR3 DNA reads TGTGCCAGCAGGAAGACAGGGTCTGGCTACACCTTC. It translates to CASRKTGSGYTF.

The chain carries TRBV11-2 and TRBJ2-3, with 13 bases matching TRBD2. This CDR3 is built from 18 residues. Germline V gene data show CDR1 as SGHAT and CDR2 as FQNNGV. The V and J ends lost 3 bases and 0 bases, in that order; junction bases with no gene match: 6. CDR3 bases: TGTGCCAGCAGCTTTCGACTAGCGGGAGGCAGGAGCACAGATACGCAGTATTTT. Its protein is CASSFRLAGGRSTDTQYF.

The CDR3: CASSPRRGTSNTGELFF. The CDR3 coding sequence is TGTGCCAGCAGCCCGAGGCGAGGGACATCGAACACCGGGGAGCTGTTTTTT. The chain employs TRBV5-5 and TRBJ2-2, with TRBD1 as a possible D gene (6 bases). V was trimmed by 4 bases and J by 0 bases, leaving 16 bases between them. CDR1 and CDR2 from the germline V gene are SGHKS and YYEKEE (reference sequence). The CDR3 consists of 17 residues.

Of note for this clonotype: Germline is not matched at one junction end, which may reflect a read error. This chain joins TRBV5-1 and TRBJ2-7; TRBD1 matches 9 bases. Germline V gene sequence: CDR1 SGHRS, CDR2 YFSETQ. The CDR3 length is 16 residues. The CDR3 is CASTLGWGQGYYEQYF. CDR3 sequence (DNA): TGCGCCAGCACCTTGGGATGGGGACAGGGTTACTACGAGCAGTACTTC.

The chain has TRBV12-3 or TRBV12-4 and TRBJ1-2, with no clear D. The V and J ends lost 6 bases and 2 bases respectively, with 10 bases between them. This CDR3 region has 13 residues. The CDR3 region has the DNA TGTGCCAGCAGCATTCGCCGGAACTATGGCTACACCTTC. It specifies CASSIRRNYGYTF.

The chain uses TRBV6-2 or TRBV6-3 and TRBJ1-5; D gene uncertain. In germline, CDR1 is MNHEY, CDR2 SVGEGT. There are 14 residues in the CDR3. Trimming pared 6 bases from V and 4 bases from J, leaving 13 bases between. CDR3 DNA sequence: TGTGCCAGCAGGGAACGCGGGCCAAATCAGCCCCAGCATTTT. It yields the protein CASRERGPNQPQHF.

V is TRBV12-3 or TRBV12-4 and J is TRBJ2-1, with 7 bases that match TRBD1. V lost 5 bases and J lost 9; bases outside the gene matches: 7. The CDR3 totals 13 residues. The CDR3 reads CASSLTRDSEQFF. The CDR3 DNA reads as TGTGCCAGCAGTCTTACTCGGGACAGTGAGCAGTTCTTC.

The gene calls are TRBV6-5 and TRBJ1-2, with D unclear. The V and J ends lost 2 bases and 7 bases respectively, with 11 bases between them. CDR1 is MNHEY and CDR2 is SVGAGI in the germline V gene. The CDR3 has 13 residues. CDR3 region: CASSYGTSSGYTF. For the CDR3, the DNA is TGTGCCAGCAGTTACGGCACAAGCTCTGGCTACACCTTC.

This clonotype was recorded at least ten times. V gene TRBV12-3 or TRBV12-4 combines with J gene TRBJ2-1, with 11 bases that match TRBD2. V was pared by 6 bases and J by 4 bases, with 8 bases of the junction left unmatched. This CDR3 contains 16 residues. The CDR3 nucleotides read TGTGCCAGCAGAGAATTAGCGGGAGGGAGATACAATGAGCAGTTCTTC. The encoded protein is CASRELAGGRYNEQFF.

In this sample, this clonotype turned up a few times. The J gene is TRBJ1-1, the V gene TRBV9; tentatively, D is TRBD1 (6 bases). CDR3 length: 12 amino acids. With 5 bases removed from V and 9 bases from J, the gap between germline ends came to 14 bases. Germline V gene data show CDR1 as SGDLS and CDR2 as YYNGEE. CDR3 bases: TGTGCCAGCAGGTGTGGGACACACAAAGCTTTCTTT. The encoded protein is CASRCGTHKAFF.

This clonotype was found many times. The chain recombines TRBV7-2 with TRBJ2-7, with 10 bases fitting TRBD1. The CDR3 contains 15 residues. Germline CDR1 reads SGHTA; CDR2 reads FQGNSA. Trimming took 5 bases from V and 2 from J; bases not matched to a gene: 6. CDR3 DNA sequence: TGTGCCAGCAGCGTGATGACAGGGGGCCCCTACGAGCAGTACTTC. Protein: CASSVMTGGPYEQYF.

This chain links TRBV10-2 with TRBJ1-5; D gene ambiguous. This CDR3 is 16 amino acids long. Trimming left V 6 bases short and J 0 bases short, with 15 bases between. CDR1 and CDR2 from the germline V gene are WSHSY and SAAADI. The CDR3 DNA follows: TGCGCCAGCAGCGGGTGGTTAGACATTAGCAATCAGCCCCAGCATTTT. The encoded protein is CASSGWLDISNQPQHF.

Of note for this clonotype: A read error may produce the germline difference seen at one junction end. The chain uses TRBV4-1 and TRBJ2-1; TRBD2 agrees at 8 bases. Germline CDR1 and CDR2: MGHRA and YSYEKL. The CDR3 runs to 15 residues. CDR3 sequence (DNA): TGCGCCAGCAACCAAAGGACTAGCTTGTACAATGAGCAGTTCTTC. Translating gives CASNQRTSLYNEQFF.

The J gene is TRBJ2-3, the V gene TRBV9; D is undetermined. Trimming removed 0 bases at V and 4 bases at J, with 6 bases between. Germline V gene data show CDR1 as SGDLS and CDR2 as YYNGEE. The length of the CDR3 is 13 residues. CDR3 nucleotide sequence: TGTGCCAGCAGCGTAGGAGTCCCAGATACGCAGTATTTT. The encoded protein is CASSVGVPDTQYF.

This clonotype was counted at least ten times. The V gene is TRBV12-3 or TRBV12-4, the J gene TRBJ1-5, with D perhaps matching TRBD1 (5 bases). The CDR3 consists of 12 residues. Trimming took off 7 bases at V and 6 bases at J, with 10 bases between the two ends. CDR3: CASNIGVQPQHF. In DNA form, the CDR3 reads TGTGCCAGCAACATAGGGGTTCAGCCCCAGCATTTT.

V gene TRBV7-9 combines with J gene TRBJ2-7; TRBD1 matches 9 bases. V was pared by 4 bases and J by 6 bases, with 10 bases of the junction left unmatched. This CDR3 is built from 15 residues. Germline V gives CDR1 SEHNR, CDR2 FQNEAQ (reference sequence). CDR3 nucleotide sequence: TGTGCCAGCAGCTCAAGTCCGGGACAGGGAGGCGAGCAGTACTTC. Translated: CASSSSPGQGGEQYF.

This clonotype occurred a few times. V gene TRBV7-9 combines with J gene TRBJ1-4; maybe TRBD1 (6 bases). Trimming took off 5 bases at V and 4 bases at J, with 14 bases between the two ends. Germline V lookup: CDR1 SEHNR, CDR2 FQNEAQ (reference sequence). The CDR3 covers 15 residues. CDR3 sequence (DNA): TGTGCCAGCAGCCTAGGTGGACAGCTTAATGAAAAACTGTTTTTT. Translated: CASSLGGQLNEKLFF. Together with reference TRBV7-9 and TRBJ1-4, the CDR3 gives the full variable domain: DTGVSQNPRHKITKRGQNVTFRCDPISEHNRLYWYRQTLGQGPEFLTYFQNEAQLEKSRLLSDRFSAERPKGSFSTLEIQRTEQGDSAMYLCASSLGGQLNEKLFFGSGTQLSVL.

A single count supports this clonotype. This chain connects TRBV20-1 to TRBJ1-1; the D is unclear. In germline, CDR1 is DFQATT, CDR2 SNEGSKA (reference sequence). There are 13 residues in the CDR3. V shed 6 bases and J shed 0 bases, with 11 bases lying between them. CDR3 in DNA: TGCAGTGCCCTGCGGGCGATGAACACTGAAGCTTTCTTT. It translates to CSALRAMNTEAFF.

This chain joins TRBV6-5 and TRBJ2-3; TRBD2 is a possible D gene (7 bases). The CDR3 has 15 residues. Germline V gene data show CDR1 as MNHEY and CDR2 as SVGAGI. Trimming shortened V by 0 bases and J by 5 bases, and 12 bases separated the two germline ends. The CDR3, as DNA: TGTGCCAGCAGTTACTCGCCGGGGGGACAAGATACGCAGTATTTT. Translation: CASSYSPGGQDTQYF.

The J gene is TRBJ2-7, the V gene TRBV20-1, with 8 bases lining up with TRBD2. Looked up from germline, CDR1 is DFQATT and CDR2 is SNEGSKA (reference sequence). This CDR3 has 13 residues. J lost 2 bases, V lost 6 bases, and 6 bases had no gene match. The CDR3 region is CSADLAGTYEQYF. The CDR3 nucleotides read TGCAGTGCGGATTTAGCGGGGACCTACGAGCAGTACTTC.

This clonotype was seen many times. The chain uses TRBV18 and TRBJ2-5; D gene unclear. Germline loops: CDR1 KGHSH, CDR2 LQKENI. Trimming took 1 base from V and 3 from J, leaving 6 bases between them. The CDR3 is 13 residues long. CDR3 amino acids: CASSPRMEETQYF. CDR3 in DNA: TGTGCCAGCTCACCACGGATGGAAGAGACCCAGTACTTC.

This clonotype appeared a few times. The chain couples TRBV6-1 to TRBJ1-2; D possibly corresponds to TRBD1 (5 bases). Germline-derived CDR1 and CDR2 are MNHNS and SASEGT. V was cut by 9 bases and J by 2 bases, with 16 bases left in between. The length of the CDR3 is 14 residues. CDR3 bases: TGTGCCAGATTGGGTCCGGGACGAAACTATGGCTACACCTTC. Protein product: CARLGPGRNYGYTF.

This sequence joins TRBV19 and TRBJ2-5; maybe TRBD1 (5 bases). This CDR3 region has 14 residues. Between the trimmed V and J ends, which lost 3 bases and 7 bases, there was a span of 15 bases. Germline V gene sequence: CDR1 LNHDA, CDR2 SQIVND (reference sequence). CDR3 sequence (DNA): TGTGCCAGTAGTATCCGGCCAGGGCAGGGGACCCAGTACTTC. Residues: CASSIRPGQGTQYF. The full variable domain, completed using reference TRBV19 and TRBJ2-5, is DGGITQSPKYLFRKEGQNVTLSCEQNLNHDAMYWYRQDPGQGLRLIYYSQIVNDFQKGDIAEGYSVSREKKESFPLTVTSAQKNPTAFYLCASSIRPGQGTQYFGPGTRLLVL.

The rearrangement joins TRBV6-1 to TRBJ2-1; the match to TRBD2 covers 7 bases. Germline V gives CDR1 MNHNS, CDR2 SASEGT. This CDR3 has 15 amino acids. With V trimmed by 6 bases and J by 7 bases, 12 bases remained unmatched. CDR3 region: CASSLTWGGGNEQFF. CDR3 bases: TGTGCCAGCAGCCTCACCTGGGGGGGTGGGAATGAGCAGTTCTTC.

This rearrangement joins TRBV30 to TRBJ2-7; D possibly corresponds to TRBD1 (6 bases). The length of the CDR3 is 13 residues. The V gene lost 5 bases and the J gene lost 5 bases, with 16 bases spanning the gap. Germline CDR1 and CDR2: GTSNPN and SVGIG (reference sequence). CDR3: CAWSGTMDHEQYF. DNA of the CDR3: TGTGCCTGGTCCGGGACAATGGACCACGAGCAGTACTTC.